The 8 T cell receptor beta chains below all came from one sample that was sequenced in a study of immune evolution from preneoplasia to lung adenocarcinoma. Measured with immunoSEQ multiplex PCR; TCRdb has only the in-frame clones, and not every one. The sample consists of thousands of clones, over 80% of them appearing once. The sample was FFPE adjacent normal lung tissue. Receptors originate from a person in their 70s with lung adenocarcinoma.

The table lists this clone with a count of one. The V call is TRBV6-6, the J call TRBJ2-7; 9 nucleotides align to TRBD1. V was pared by 5 bases and J by 4 bases, with 6 bases of the junction left unmatched. Germline CDR1 reads MNHNY; CDR2 reads SVGAGI (reference sequence). The CDR3 loop spans 14 amino acids. CDR3 coding DNA: TGTGCCAGCAGTAAACAGGGGGCATCTTACGAGCAGTACTTC. The encoded protein is CASSKQGASYEQYF.

This chain links TRBV2 with TRBJ1-2, with a weak D call TRBD1 (5 bases). Between the trimmed V and J ends, which lost 2 bases and 8 bases, there was a span of 15 bases. The CDR3 is 14 amino acids. Germline V CDR1 and CDR2: SNHLY, FYNNEI. CDR3 in amino acids: CASSEQGDGKGYTF. For the CDR3, the DNA is TGTGCCAGCAGTGAACAGGGCGACGGGAAAGGCTACACCTTC.

This clone was observed once. A read error may account for a junction end that differs from germline. V is TRBV7-7 and J is TRBJ2-5, with D perhaps TRBD2 (5 bases). This CDR3 is 14 amino acids long. CDR1 SSHAT and CDR2 FNYEAQ come from the germline V gene (reference sequence). As DNA, the CDR3 is TGTGCTAGCAGCCCCCGACGGGGCCAAGAGACCCAGTACTTC. Its translation: CASSPRRGQETQYF.

The V gene is TRBV6-5, the J gene TRBJ1-5, with D possibly matching TRBD1 (5 bases). This CDR3 contains 15 residues. The germline V gene encodes CDR1 MNHEY and CDR2 SVGAGI. V lost 5 bases and J 2 bases, leaving 13 bases between the germline ends. CDR3 region: CASSATGNRNQPQHF. CDR3 DNA: TGTGCCAGCAGTGCTACAGGAAATCGCAATCAGCCCCAGCATTTT.

The J gene is TRBJ1-1, the V gene TRBV30; 9 bases are shared with TRBD1. V was pared by 5 bases and J by 1 base, with 20 bases of the junction left unmatched. The CDR3 extends over 19 amino acids. CDR1 is GTSNPN, CDR2 SVGIG, per germline (reference sequence). The CDR3 sequence is CAWFYRDRDGKTENTEAFF. CDR3 nucleotide sequence: TGTGCCTGGTTTTACCGGGACAGGGACGGGAAGACGGAGAACACTGAAGCTTTCTTT.

The chain employs TRBV4-1 and TRBJ2-6, with 7 bases lining up with TRBD1. The CDR3 consists of 17 residues. The V segment lost 3 bases and the J segment 2 bases; nucleotides outside the gene matches: 7. The germline gives CDR1 MGHRA, CDR2 YSYEKL. CDR3 loop: CASSQGPTGAGANVLTF. The DNA of the CDR3 is TGCGCCAGCAGCCAGGGGCCCACAGGGGCTGGGGCCAACGTCCTGACTTTC.

The rearrangement uses TRBV5-1 and TRBJ2-1; D ambiguous. Germline values: CDR1 SGHRS, CDR2 YFSETQ. V gave up 1 base and J gave up 0 bases, with 11 bases separating them. This CDR3 comprises 16 residues. The CDR3 spells CASSLISLSSYNEQFF. The CDR3 DNA reads as TGCGCCAGCAGCTTGATTAGTCTTAGCTCCTACAATGAGCAGTTCTTC. The full variable domain, completed using reference TRBV5-1 and TRBJ2-1, is KAGVTQTPRYLIKTRGQQVTLSCSPISGHRSVSWYQQTPGQGLQFLFEYFSETQRNKGNFPGRFSGRQFSNSRSEMNVSTLELGDSALYLCASSLISLSSYNEQFFGPGTRLTVL.

The chain carries TRBV7-8 and TRBJ1-5; D is uncertain. The V and J ends lost 0 bases and 7 bases respectively, with 7 bases between them. Germline V CDR1 and CDR2: SGHVS, FQNEAQ. This CDR3 contains 13 residues. Here the CDR3 DNA reads TGTGCCAGCAGCTTAGCGCTGGGGCAGCCCCAGCATTTT. Translation gives CASSLALGQPQHF.